The T cell receptor beta chain under discussion was sequenced for a study of blood T cell repertoires in COVID-19. Original methodology: The assay estimated nucleated cells by amplifying reference gene primers. This table comes from immunoSEQ multiplex PCR, and its TCRdb copy is limited to in-frame clones, with some not included. From that table come the V and J calls and clone size; the DNA was used to work out D and trimming. Altogether under 80,000 clones are present, approximately 87% being singletons, with the ten largest covering around 6.6%. V was pared by 2 bases and J by 3 bases, with 5 bases of the junction left unmatched. The CDR3 consists of 14 residues. CDR1 GTSNPN and CDR2 SVGIG come from the germline V gene (reference sequence).

Source material: peripheral blood. J is TRBJ2-3 and V is TRBV30; 7 nucleotides line up with TRBD1. This TCR was sampled from a man in his 60s with acute or convalescent COVID-19. The CDR3 coding sequence is TGTGCCTGGAGTAGGGACAGAGGGACAGATACGCAGTATTTT. Translating gives CAWSRDRGTDTQYF.